What follows are 30 T cell receptor beta chains derived from one specimen sequenced in a study of beta chain features in type 1 diabetes (dated by TCRdb to the late 2010s). The receptor library was made with the immunoSEQ multiplex PCR assay. All of the isolated RNA was reverse transcribed with the High Capacity cDNA Reverse Transcription Kit, so expressed TCRB transcripts were sequenced. TCRdb obtained this table from immuneACCESS and retained in-frame rearrangements with V and J assigned. These tables miss some clones; where compared with another copy, unresolved V genes account for less than half of the shortfall, and the remainder is unexplained. This sample gives 300,000 to 400,000 clones in total; 7% to 9% of them show up just once. The top ten constitute under 0.5% of the sample. Sequencing was performed on central memory CD4+ T cells from blood. Source of these receptors: a young woman in good health.

J is TRBJ2-2 and V is TRBV11-2; D unresolved. V lost 6 bases to trimming and J lost 1 base, with 9 bases between them. Germline CDR1 reads SGHAT; CDR2 reads FQNNGV. This CDR3 comprises 14 residues. As DNA, the CDR3 is TGTGCCAGCAGGCAGCTGATGAACACCGGGGAGCTGTTTTTT. This sequence encodes CASRQLMNTGELFF.

The V and J genes are TRBV20-1 and TRBJ2-7, with TRBD1 matching 8 bases. The CDR3 has 11 residues. In germline, CDR1 is DFQATT, CDR2 SNEGSKA (reference sequence). Here the CDR3 reads CRTHGQGKQYF. The CDR3 nucleotides are TGCAGGACCCACGGACAGGGCAAGCAGTACTTC.

This clone showed up just a few times. This chain connects TRBV5-6 to TRBJ1-2, with D perhaps matching TRBD1 (6 bases). Trimming removed 4 bases from V and 5 bases from J, with 15 bases in between. Germline V gives CDR1 SGHDT, CDR2 YYEEEE. The CDR3 totals 14 residues. This chain's CDR3 is CASSNGRTVYGYTF. The CDR3 DNA follows: TGTGCCAGCAGCAACGGTAGGACAGTGTATGGCTACACCTTC.

V usage is TRBV18 and J usage is TRBJ2-7, with D perhaps TRBD2 (7 bases). The CDR3 sequence is 17 residues long. CDR1 is KGHSH and CDR2 is LQKENI in the germline V gene. With 3 bases removed from V and 4 bases from J, the gap between germline ends came to 22 bases. The chain's CDR3 is CASSPGTTRGGVYEQYF. DNA of the CDR3: TGTGCCAGCTCACCCGGGACAACTAGAGGGGGGGTATACGAGCAGTACTTC.

This rearrangement joins TRBV5-1 to TRBJ1-2; the D is unclear. V lost 0 bases and J lost 8, with 17 bases in between. In germline, CDR1 is SGHRS, CDR2 YFSETQ. The CDR3 runs 15 residues. The CDR3 sequence is CASSLAVTDGQGYTF. In nucleotides, the CDR3 is TGCGCCAGCAGCTTGGCCGTGACGGACGGTCAGGGCTACACCTTC.

This clone was detected a few times. The genes are TRBV6-1 and TRBJ1-5, with 7 bases that match TRBD1. CDR3 length: 13 amino acids. V gave up 11 bases and J gave up 4 bases; unmatched junction bases: 8. Per germline, CDR1 MNHNS and CDR2 SASEGT. Here the CDR3 DNA reads TGTGCCGGCCGACAGGGCCGGAATCAGCCCCAGCATTTT. Amino acid sequence: CAGRQGRNQPQHF.

This clone was recorded a few times. The chain employs TRBV15 and TRBJ1-2; possibly TRBD1 for D (5 bases). The CDR3 runs 15 residues. V was trimmed by 0 bases and J by 7 bases, leaving 15 bases between them. Germline values: CDR1 LNHNV, CDR2 YYDKDF (reference sequence). The CDR3 DNA reads TGTGCCACCAGCAGAGATCCGCTGGGGGAGGGTGGCTACACCTTC. It translates to CATSRDPLGEGGYTF.

This clone was counted only a few times. The rearrangement links TRBV28 to TRBJ2-3; the match to TRBD2 covers 13 bases. CDR1 and CDR2 from the germline V gene are MDHEN and SYDVKM. This CDR3 spans 19 amino acids. After removal of 6 bases from V and 4 bases from J, the junction contained 16 bases not matched to a gene. This CDR3 is CASRTERIKTSGRPDTQYF. The CDR3 DNA sequence: TGTGCCAGCAGGACAGAACGGATAAAGACTAGCGGGAGGCCAGATACGCAGTATTTT.

This clone has just a few counts. The rearrangement links TRBV7-2 to TRBJ2-1; 7 nucleotides align to TRBD2. Looked up from germline, CDR1 is SGHTA and CDR2 is FQGNSA. This CDR3 is 13 amino acids long. V was pared by 1 base and J by 9 bases, with 3 bases of the junction left unmatched. CDR3 sequence reads: CASSLGLAREQFF. DNA of the CDR3: TGTGCCAGCAGCTTAGGACTAGCCCGTGAGCAGTTCTTC.

The rearrangement uses TRBV6-1 and TRBJ1-5; the D is unclear. The V gene's germline CDR1 is MNHNS and CDR2 SASEGT. The CDR3 sequence is 13 residues long. The V gene lost 4 bases and the J gene lost 3 bases, with 7 bases spanning the gap. The CDR3 bases are TGTGCCAGCAGTGCAGACCCCAATCAGCCCCAGCATTTT. It is translated as CASSADPNQPQHF.

There are many counts of this clone. V and J are TRBV14 and TRBJ2-5; no clear D gene. V gave up 3 bases and J gave up 5 bases, with 13 bases separating them. CDR1 and CDR2 (germline): SGHDN, FVKESK. The CDR3 runs to 14 residues. CDR3 residues: CASSQYQTPETQYF. The CDR3, as DNA: TGTGCCAGCAGCCAGTACCAAACCCCGGAGACCCAGTACTTC. Full variable domain (remainder filled in from reference TRBV14 and TRBJ2-5): EAGVTQFPSHSVIEKGQTVTLRCDPISGHDNLYWYRRVMGKEIKFLLHFVKESKQDESGMPNNRFLAERTGGTYSTLKVQPAELEDSGVYFCASSQYQTPETQYFGPGTRLLVL.

The gene calls are TRBV18 and TRBJ2-7; D is unclear. Germline lookup yields CDR1 KGHSH and CDR2 LQKENI. Between the trimmed V and J ends, which lost 5 bases and 3 bases, there was a span of 11 bases. CDR3 size: 13 residues. The CDR3 DNA reads as TGTGCCAGCTCAAACGGCCACGGCTACGAGCAGTACTTC. Translation: CASSNGHGYEQYF. The complete variable domain, with remaining parts taken from reference TRBV18 and TRBJ2-7, reads NAGVMQNPRHLVRRRGQEARLRCSPMKGHSHVYWYRQLPEEGLKFMVYLQKENIIDESGMPKERFSAEFPKEGPSILRIQQVVRGDSAAYFCASSNGHGYEQYFGPGTRLTVT.

This clone was observed a handful of times. The rearrangement links TRBV6-1 to TRBJ2-3, with D tentatively TRBD2 (6 bases). This CDR3 is built from 15 residues. Trimming cost V 10 bases and J 0 bases, with 17 bases left between them. The germline V gene encodes CDR1 MNHNS and CDR2 SASEGT. The CDR3 nucleotides read TGTGCCATCCCCGGGGAGGAGGGGAGCACAGATACGCAGTATTTT. This translates into CAIPGEEGSTDTQYF.

The chain joins TRBV5-1 to TRBJ1-4; 9 bases match TRBD1. J gave up 2 bases and V 2 bases, and 1 base lay outside the gene matches. The CDR3 spans 15 residues. CDR1 and CDR2 from the germline V gene are SGHRS and YFSETQ. CDR3 residues: CASSLGQGTNEKLFF. The CDR3 DNA reads as TGCGCCAGCAGCTTAGGACAGGGGACTAATGAAAAACTGTTTTTT.

A few counts support this clone. CDR3 protein: CASSFFQLRETQYF. The DNA of the CDR3 is TGTGCCAGCAGTTTTTTCCAGTTAAGGGAGACCCAGTACTTC. The V and J genes are TRBV28 and TRBJ2-5; D is ambiguous. V lost 3 bases to trimming and J lost 5 bases, with 13 bases between them. Germline V gives CDR1 MDHEN, CDR2 SYDVKM. CDR3 size: 14 residues.

Regarding this clone: Distinct nucleotide sequences in the sample also encode this CDR3. This chain uses TRBV6-1 with TRBJ2-7; D possibly uses TRBD1 or TRBD2 (5 bases each). The CDR3 length is 12 residues. V dropped 9 bases and J dropped 2 bases, with 11 bases sitting between them. Germline V CDR1 and CDR2: MNHNS, SASEGT. The CDR3 reads CASGDRAYEQYF. The CDR3 DNA reads TGTGCCAGTGGGGACCGCGCCTACGAGCAGTACTTC.

Many counts were recorded for this clone. The V and J genes are TRBV15 and TRBJ2-3; D not certain. Trimming left V 0 bases short and J 2 bases short, with 6 bases between. The CDR3 consists of 14 residues. Germline CDR1 and CDR2: LNHNV and YYDKDF (reference sequence). CDR3 coding DNA: TGTGCCACCAGCAGAGATCTGGTCACAGATACGCAGTATTTT. Amino acid sequence: CATSRDLVTDTQYF.

The gene calls are TRBV28 and TRBJ2-7, with 7 nucleotides matching TRBD2. The J segment lost 2 bases and the V segment lost 3 bases, leaving 4 bases of the junction unmatched. Germline V CDR1 and CDR2: MDHEN, SYDVKM. There are 14 residues in the CDR3. Written as DNA, the CDR3 is TGTGCCAGCAGTTTGGGCGGGAGCGCCTACGAGCAGTACTTC. Translated, it gives CASSLGGSAYEQYF.

This clone was counted a few times. The V call is TRBV7-9, the J call TRBJ1-1; no clear D gene. Germline assignment: CDR1 SEHNR and CDR2 FQNEAQ (reference sequence). The CDR3 is 15 residues long. V dropped 5 bases and J dropped 1 base, with 14 bases sitting between them. The CDR3 is CASSKWVTQNTEAFF. The CDR3 nucleotides read TGTGCCAGCAGCAAATGGGTCACCCAGAACACTGAAGCTTTCTTT.

This clone showed up many times. V usage is TRBV7-3 and J usage is TRBJ2-6; D is unresolved. The V and J ends lost 4 bases and 0 bases respectively, with 10 bases between them. CDR3 length: 16 residues. Germline V gene data show CDR1 as SGHTA and CDR2 as FQGTGA. CDR3 residues: CASSSRPGSGANVLTF. The CDR3 DNA reads TGTGCCAGCAGCTCCCGCCCAGGCTCTGGGGCCAACGTCCTGACTTTC.

This clone was seen only a few times. This chain links TRBV7-2 with TRBJ2-7; 8 bases match TRBD2. This CDR3 comprises 15 residues. The germline V gene has CDR1 SGHTA and CDR2 FQGNSA. V lost 3 bases to trimming and J lost 2 bases; unmatched junction nucleotides: 6. The DNA of the CDR3 is TGTGCCAGCAGCTTGATGACTAGCGAGCCCTACGAGCAGTACTTC. Amino acids: CASSLMTSEPYEQYF.

This chain links TRBV27 with TRBJ2-5, with D unclear. Trimming stripped 5 bases from V and 2 bases from J, with 18 bases between. The germline V gene has CDR1 MNHEY and CDR2 SMNVEV (reference sequence). The CDR3 is 16 residues long. The CDR3 DNA reads as TGTGCCAGCAGTCCACTACCCCCACGGTGGCAAGAGACCCAGTACTTC. Protein product: CASSPLPPRWQETQYF.

V is TRBV4-3 and J is TRBJ2-3; no firm D call. With 1 base removed from V and 5 bases from J, the gap between germline ends came to 10 bases. The CDR3 is made up of 14 amino acids. From germline, CDR1 is LGHNA and CDR2 YSLEER. CDR3 nucleotide sequence: TGCGCCAGCAGCCAAGTCCCCCTCCTAGATACGCAGTATTTT. As protein: CASSQVPLLDTQYF.

This chain uses TRBV4-3 with TRBJ2-1; 7 bases agree with TRBD1. The CDR3 length is 15 residues. V was clipped by 3 bases and J by 2 bases; unmatched bases: 4. Germline CDR1 is LGHNA and CDR2 is YSLEER. CDR3: CASSQWQGAYNEQFF. DNA of the CDR3: TGCGCCAGCAGCCAGTGGCAGGGGGCCTACAATGAGCAGTTCTTC.

The rearrangement links TRBV29-1 to TRBJ2-3; TRBD2 matches 8 bases. Germline-derived CDR1 and CDR2 are SQVTM and ANQGSEA. V was clipped by 5 bases and J by 4 bases; unmatched bases: 8. This CDR3 comprises 14 residues. CDR3 in DNA: TGCAGCGTTCTCGGCGGGAGGAGGTCAGATACGCAGTATTTT. This translates into CSVLGGRRSDTQYF.

The CDR3 loop reads CASRQDSSPSGANVLTF. For the CDR3, the DNA is TGTGCCAGCAGGCAGGACAGCTCCCCCTCTGGGGCCAACGTCCTGACTTTC. The chain joins TRBV4-2 to TRBJ2-6, with TRBD1 as a possible D gene (6 bases). This CDR3 is built from 17 residues. V was pared by 6 bases and J by 0 bases, with 15 bases between. Germline values: CDR1 LGHNA, CDR2 YNFKEQ.

Many counts were recorded for this clone. The chain links TRBV6-5 to TRBJ2-7; 7 bases are shared with TRBD2. Germline loops: CDR1 MNHEY, CDR2 SVGAGI. J gave up 7 bases and V 1 base, and 10 bases lay outside the gene matches. The CDR3 contains 15 residues. CDR3 loop: CASSYFLGRTGEQYF. The CDR3, as DNA: TGTGCCAGCAGTTACTTTCTCGGGAGGACGGGAGAGCAGTACTTC.

V and J are TRBV11-2 and TRBJ2-1, with TRBD2 identical over 9 bases. This CDR3 region has 16 residues. The J segment lost 3 bases and the V segment lost 1 base, leaving 4 bases of the junction unmatched. In germline, CDR1 is SGHAT, CDR2 FQNNGV. The DNA of the CDR3 is TGTGCCAGCAGCTTAGCGGGACTAGCTAACTACAATGAGCAGTTCTTC. Its protein product is CASSLAGLANYNEQFF.

This chain links TRBV7-3 with TRBJ2-7; 9 bases fit TRBD1. J lost 6 bases, V lost 5 bases, and 8 bases had no gene match. Germline CDR1 and CDR2: SGHTA and FQGTGA. This CDR3 is 14 amino acids long. This chain's CDR3 is CASSITGGTGEQYF. CDR3 DNA sequence: TGTGCCAGCAGCATTACAGGGGGCACGGGCGAGCAGTACTTC. Drawing the rest from reference TRBV7-3 and TRBJ2-7, the complete variable domain is GAGVSQTPSNKVTEKGKYVELRCDPISGHTALYWYRQSLGQGPEFLIYFQGTGAADDSGLPNDRFFAVRPEGSVSTLKIQRTERGDSAVYLCASSITGGTGEQYFGPGTRLTVT.

This clone appeared a few times. The chain links TRBV7-8 to TRBJ2-2; 7 bases are a match to TRBD2. The CDR3 totals 15 residues. CDR1 is SGHVS and CDR2 is FQNEAQ in the germline V gene. V shed 2 bases, J shed 4 bases, and the junction held 4 bases outside the gene matches. For the CDR3, the DNA is TGTGCCAGCAGCTTAAGGGACTACCCCACCGGGGAGCTGTTTTTT. Its translation: CASSLRDYPTGELFF.